Listed below are T cell receptor beta chains from one sample, sequenced in a study of blood T cell repertoires in COVID-19. Only in-frame clones appear in the TCRdb table, and some are missing; sequencing was by immunoSEQ multiplex PCR. The table includes 16,000 or so clones, around 90% detected once. Sequenced material: peripheral blood. The receptor source for this set is a human donor in a cohort sampled during active COVID-19. CDR3s include the opening cysteine and the closing phenylalanine or tryptophan. The D gene is left open where the match is weak. Only part of the rows carry a size: once, few, many, or a class if the clone is expanded.

J gene,V gene,D gene,clone size,CDR3 protein,CDR3 DNA
TRBJ1-5,TRBV2,TRBD1,few,CASSEAGTGRGGNQPQHF,TGTGCCAGCAGTGAAGCGGGGACAGGCCGAGGAGGCAATCAGCCCCAGCATTTT
TRBJ1-4,TRBV4-2,TRBD1,NA,CASSPVDRVGGKLFF,TGTGCCAGCAGCCCCGTGGACAGGGTGGGGGGAAAACTGTTTTTT
TRBJ1-3,TRBV10-3,NA,NA,CAISVNSGNTIYF,TGTGCCATCAGTGTCAACAGTGGAAACACCATATATTTT
TRBJ1-1,TRBV29-1,TRBD1,NA,CSSLRDSTEAFF,TGCAGCTCCCTTAGGGACAGCACTGAAGCTTTCTTT
TRBJ2-7,TRBV7-6,TRBD2,NA,CASSSDQAGGSHEQYF,TGTGCCAGCAGCTCCGACCAGGCGGGGGGCTCCCACGAGCAGTACTTC
TRBJ1-4,TRBV10-3,TRBD1,NA,CASRQGEEKLFF,TGTGCCAGCAGACAGGGAGAGGAAAAACTGTTTTTT
TRBJ1-2,TRBV9,NA,NA,CASSAQTGTGDYGYTF,TGTGCCAGCAGCGCCCAAACAGGGACCGGAGACTATGGCTACACCTTC
TRBJ1-1,TRBV7-8,NA,NA,CASSLGALGTEAFF,TGTGCCAGCAGCTTGGGGGCTTTGGGGACTGAAGCTTTCTTT
TRBJ1-6,TRBV7-8,TRBD1,NA,CASSRTRDRAFRSPLHF,TGTGCTAGCAGCAGAACCCGGGACAGGGCCTTTCGGTCACCCCTCCACTTT
TRBJ2-1,TRBV4-3,TRBD1,NA,CASSQTDRAPGEQFF,TGCGCCAGCAGCCAGACGGACAGGGCGCCAGGTGAGCAGTTCTTC
TRBJ2-3,TRBV9,TRBD2,NA,CASSVGTSGGTDTQYF,TGTGCCAGCAGCGTAGGGACTAGCGGGGGCACAGATACGCAGTATTTT
TRBJ2-2,TRBV15,NA,NA,CATSWRLGRDGTGELFF,TGTGCCACCAGTTGGCGGCTGGGCAGGGATGGCACCGGGGAGCTGTTTTTT
TRBJ1-2,TRBV10-1,TRBD1,NA,CASSDPRTGPNYGYTF,TGCGCCAGCAGTGACCCACGGACAGGGCCTAACTATGGCTACACCTTC
TRBJ2-6,TRBV11-2,TRBD1,NA,CASSHFRDRGLGGANVLTF,TGTGCCAGCAGCCATTTCCGGGACAGGGGGTTAGGAGGGGCCAACGTCCTGACTTTC
TRBJ1-1,TRBV18,NA,NA,CASSPVVGGGTEAFF,TGTGCCAGCTCACCGGTGGTCGGGGGAGGAACTGAAGCTTTCTTT
TRBJ2-1,TRBV5-1,TRBD2,NA,CASSLLAGNRDEQFF,TGCGCCAGCAGCTTACTAGCGGGGAATAGGGATGAGCAGTTCTTC
TRBJ2-2,TRBV19,TRBD1,few,CASIRTGVTGELFF,TGTGCCAGTATTAGGACAGGGGTCACCGGGGAGCTGTTTTTT
TRBJ2-1,TRBV7-3,TRBD2,NA,CASSSTEGLAGVNEQFF,TGTGCCAGCAGCTCGACCGAGGGACTAGCGGGGGTCAATGAGCAGTTCTTC